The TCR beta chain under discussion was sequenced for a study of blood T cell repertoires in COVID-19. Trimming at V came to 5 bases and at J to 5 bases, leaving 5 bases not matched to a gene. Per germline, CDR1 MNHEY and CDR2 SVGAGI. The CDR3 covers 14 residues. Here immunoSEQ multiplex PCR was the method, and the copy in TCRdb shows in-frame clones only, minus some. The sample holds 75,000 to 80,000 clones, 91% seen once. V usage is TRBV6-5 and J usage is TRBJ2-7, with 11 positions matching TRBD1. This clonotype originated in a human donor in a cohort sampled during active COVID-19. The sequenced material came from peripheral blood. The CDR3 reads CASSRDRGIHEQYF. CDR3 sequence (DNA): TGTGCCAGCAGTCGGGACAGGGGGATCCACGAGCAGTACTTC.